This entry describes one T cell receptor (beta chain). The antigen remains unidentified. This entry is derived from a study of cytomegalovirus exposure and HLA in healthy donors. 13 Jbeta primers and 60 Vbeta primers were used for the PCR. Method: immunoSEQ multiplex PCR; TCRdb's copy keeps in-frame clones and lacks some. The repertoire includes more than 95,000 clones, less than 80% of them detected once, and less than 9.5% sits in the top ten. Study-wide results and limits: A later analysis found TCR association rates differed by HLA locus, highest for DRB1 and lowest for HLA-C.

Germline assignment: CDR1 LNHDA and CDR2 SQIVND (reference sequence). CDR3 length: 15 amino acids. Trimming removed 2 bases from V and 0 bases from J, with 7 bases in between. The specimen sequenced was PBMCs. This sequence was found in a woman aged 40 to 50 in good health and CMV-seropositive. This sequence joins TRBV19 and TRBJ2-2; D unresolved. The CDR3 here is CASSISTTNTGELFF. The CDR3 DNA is TGTGCCAGTAGTATATCGACAACGAACACCGGGGAGCTGTTTTTT. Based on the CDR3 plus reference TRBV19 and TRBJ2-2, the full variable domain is DGGITQSPKYLFRKEGQNVTLSCEQNLNHDAMYWYRQDPGQGLRLIYYSQIVNDFQKGDIAEGYSVSREKKESFPLTVTSAQKNPTAFYLCASSISTTNTGELFFGEGSRLTVL.